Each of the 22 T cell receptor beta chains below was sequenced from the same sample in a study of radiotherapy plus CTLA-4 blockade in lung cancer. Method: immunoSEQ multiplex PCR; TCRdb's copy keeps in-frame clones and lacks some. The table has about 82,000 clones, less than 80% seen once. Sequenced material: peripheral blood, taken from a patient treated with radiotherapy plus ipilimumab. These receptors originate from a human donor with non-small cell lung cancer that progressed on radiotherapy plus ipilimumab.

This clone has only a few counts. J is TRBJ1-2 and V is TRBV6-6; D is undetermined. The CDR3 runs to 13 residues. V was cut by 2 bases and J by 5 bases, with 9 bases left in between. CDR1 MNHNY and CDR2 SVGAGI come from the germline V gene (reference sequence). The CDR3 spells CASSYGGNYGYTF. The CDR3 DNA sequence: TGTGCCAGCAGTTACGGAGGGAATTATGGCTACACCTTC.

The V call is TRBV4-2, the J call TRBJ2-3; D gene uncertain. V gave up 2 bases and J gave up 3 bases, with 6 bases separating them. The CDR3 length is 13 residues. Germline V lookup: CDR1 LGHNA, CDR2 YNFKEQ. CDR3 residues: CASSQTKTDTQYF. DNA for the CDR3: TGTGCCAGCAGCCAAACCAAGACAGATACGCAGTATTTT.

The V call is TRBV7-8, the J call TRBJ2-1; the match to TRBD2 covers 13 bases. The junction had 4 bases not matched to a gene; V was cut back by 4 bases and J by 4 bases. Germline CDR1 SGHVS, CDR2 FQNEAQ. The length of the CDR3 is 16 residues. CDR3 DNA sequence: TGTGCCAGCAGCTCGCCGGGACTAGCGGGGTACAATGAGCAGTTCTTC. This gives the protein CASSSPGLAGYNEQFF. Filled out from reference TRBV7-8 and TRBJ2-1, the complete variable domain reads GAGVSQSPRYKVAKRGQDVALRCDPISGHVSLFWYQQALGQGPEFLTYFQNEAQLDKSGLPSDRFFAERPEGSVSTLKIQRTQQEDSAVYLCASSSPGLAGYNEQFFGPGTRLTVL.

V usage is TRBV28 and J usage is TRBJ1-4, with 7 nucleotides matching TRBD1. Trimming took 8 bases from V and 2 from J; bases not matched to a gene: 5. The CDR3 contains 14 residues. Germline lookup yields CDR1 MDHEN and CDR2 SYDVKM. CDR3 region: CASAPGGTNEKLFF. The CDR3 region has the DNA TGTGCCAGCGCTCCAGGGGGTACTAATGAAAAACTGTTTTTT.

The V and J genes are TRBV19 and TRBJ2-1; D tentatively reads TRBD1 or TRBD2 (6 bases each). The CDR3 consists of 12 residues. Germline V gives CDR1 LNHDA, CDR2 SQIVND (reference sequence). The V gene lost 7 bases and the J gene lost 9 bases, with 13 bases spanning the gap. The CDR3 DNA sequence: TGTGCCAGTACCATAGGAGGGGGTGAGCAGTTCTTC. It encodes CASTIGGGEQFF.

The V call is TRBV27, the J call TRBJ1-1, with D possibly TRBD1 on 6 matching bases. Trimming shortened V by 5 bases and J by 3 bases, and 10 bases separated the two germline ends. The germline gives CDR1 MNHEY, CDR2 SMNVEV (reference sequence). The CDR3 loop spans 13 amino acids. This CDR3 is CASSPGAYTEAFF. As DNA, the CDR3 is TGTGCCAGCAGTCCAGGGGCCTACACTGAAGCTTTCTTT.

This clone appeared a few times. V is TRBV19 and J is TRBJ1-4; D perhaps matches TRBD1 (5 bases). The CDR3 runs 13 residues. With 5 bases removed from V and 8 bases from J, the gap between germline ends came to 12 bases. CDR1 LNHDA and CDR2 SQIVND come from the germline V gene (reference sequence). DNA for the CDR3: TGTGCCAGTAGTCGAGGGGTAGAGGAAAAACTGTTTTTT. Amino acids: CASSRGVEEKLFF.

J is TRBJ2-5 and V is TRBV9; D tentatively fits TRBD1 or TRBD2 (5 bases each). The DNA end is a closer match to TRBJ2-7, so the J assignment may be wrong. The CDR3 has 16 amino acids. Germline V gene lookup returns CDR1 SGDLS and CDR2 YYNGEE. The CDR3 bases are TGTGCCAGCAGCGTAGCCCCGACGGGGACCTCCTACGAGCAGTACTTC. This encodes CASSVAPTGTSYEQYF.

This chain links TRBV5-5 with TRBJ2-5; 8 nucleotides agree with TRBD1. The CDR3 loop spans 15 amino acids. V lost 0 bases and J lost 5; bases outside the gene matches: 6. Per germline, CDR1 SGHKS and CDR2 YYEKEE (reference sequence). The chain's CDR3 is CASSLEGQGGETQYF. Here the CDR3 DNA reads TGTGCCAGCAGCTTGGAAGGACAGGGCGGCGAGACCCAGTACTTC.

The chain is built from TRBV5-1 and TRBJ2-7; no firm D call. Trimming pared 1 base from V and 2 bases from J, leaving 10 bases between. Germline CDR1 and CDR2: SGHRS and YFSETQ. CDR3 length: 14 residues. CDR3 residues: CASSLNSPTYEQYF. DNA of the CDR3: TGCGCCAGCAGCTTGAACAGCCCAACCTACGAGCAGTACTTC. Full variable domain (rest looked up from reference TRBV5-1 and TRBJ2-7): KAGVTQTPRYLIKTRGQQVTLSCSPISGHRSVSWYQQTPGQGLQFLFEYFSETQRNKGNFPGRFSGRQFSNSRSEMNVSTLELGDSALYLCASSLNSPTYEQYFGPGTRLTVT.

CDR3 loop: CASSVRETQYF. The CDR3, as DNA: TGTGCCAGCAGTGTCAGAGAGACCCAGTACTTC. This sequence joins TRBV6-6 and TRBJ2-5, with D hard to call. V lost 5 bases to trimming and J lost 4 bases, with 5 bases between them. The CDR3 extends over 11 amino acids. Germline V gene lookup returns CDR1 MNHNY and CDR2 SVGAGI (reference sequence).

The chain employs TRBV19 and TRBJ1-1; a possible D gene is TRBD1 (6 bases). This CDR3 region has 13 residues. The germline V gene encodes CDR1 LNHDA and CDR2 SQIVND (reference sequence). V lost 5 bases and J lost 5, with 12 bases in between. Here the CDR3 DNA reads TGTGCCAGTAGTCCTCAGGGGCTAACTGAAGCTTTCTTT. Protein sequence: CASSPQGLTEAFF.

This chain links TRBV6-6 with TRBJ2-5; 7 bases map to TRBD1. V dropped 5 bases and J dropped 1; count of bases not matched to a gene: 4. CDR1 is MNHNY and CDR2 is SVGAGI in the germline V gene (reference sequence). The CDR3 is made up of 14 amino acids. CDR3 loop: CASSPWTGQETQYF. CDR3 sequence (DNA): TGTGCCAGCAGTCCCTGGACAGGCCAAGAGACCCAGTACTTC.

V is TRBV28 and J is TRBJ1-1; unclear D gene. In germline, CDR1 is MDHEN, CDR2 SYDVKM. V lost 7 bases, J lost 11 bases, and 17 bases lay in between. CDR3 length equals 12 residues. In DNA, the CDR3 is TGTGCCAGCATCCGTTCGCCGGCCCTGGCTTTCTTT. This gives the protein CASIRSPALAFF.

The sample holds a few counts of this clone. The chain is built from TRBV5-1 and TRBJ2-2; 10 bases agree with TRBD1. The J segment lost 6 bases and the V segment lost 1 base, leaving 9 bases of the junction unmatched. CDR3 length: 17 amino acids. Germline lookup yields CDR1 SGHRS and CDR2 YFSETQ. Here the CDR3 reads CASSLTGTGVRAGELFF. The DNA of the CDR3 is TGCGCCAGCAGCTTGACCGGGACAGGGGTACGCGCCGGGGAGCTGTTTTTT.

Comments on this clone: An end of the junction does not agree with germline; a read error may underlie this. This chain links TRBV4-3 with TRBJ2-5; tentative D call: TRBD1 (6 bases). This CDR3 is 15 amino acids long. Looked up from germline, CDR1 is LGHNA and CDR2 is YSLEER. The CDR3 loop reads CASSRDPGTREAQYF. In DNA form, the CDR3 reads TGCGCCAGCAGCCGGGACCCGGGGACAAGAGAGGCCCAGTACTTC.

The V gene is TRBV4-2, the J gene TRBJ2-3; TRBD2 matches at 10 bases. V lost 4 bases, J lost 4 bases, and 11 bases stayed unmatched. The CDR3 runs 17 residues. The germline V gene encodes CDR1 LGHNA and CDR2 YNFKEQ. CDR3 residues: CASSPQVAGGRADTQYF. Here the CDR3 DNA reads TGTGCCAGCAGCCCCCAAGTAGCGGGGGGCCGGGCAGATACGCAGTATTTT.

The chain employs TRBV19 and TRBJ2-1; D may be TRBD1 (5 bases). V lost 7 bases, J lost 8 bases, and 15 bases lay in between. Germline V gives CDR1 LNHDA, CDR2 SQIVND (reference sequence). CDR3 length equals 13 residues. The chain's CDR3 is CASKGQGVHEQFF. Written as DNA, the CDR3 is TGTGCCAGTAAGGGGCAGGGCGTACATGAGCAGTTCTTC.

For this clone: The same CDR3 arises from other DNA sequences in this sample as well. The CDR3, as DNA: TGTGCCAGCAGCTTAGTGGGGGGCTACGAGCAGTACTTC. It encodes CASSLVGGYEQYF. J is TRBJ2-7 and V is TRBV7-9, with D possibly being TRBD2 (6 bases). The V end was cut by 1 base, the J end by 3 bases, with 7 bases between. There are 13 residues in the CDR3. Germline V gene lookup returns CDR1 SEHNR and CDR2 FQNEAQ (reference sequence).

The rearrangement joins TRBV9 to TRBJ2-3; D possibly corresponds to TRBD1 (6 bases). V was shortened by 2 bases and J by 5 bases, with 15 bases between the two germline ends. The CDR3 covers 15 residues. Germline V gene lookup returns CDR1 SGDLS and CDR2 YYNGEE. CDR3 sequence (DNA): TGTGCCAGCAGCGTGGGGACACTTTCCAGAGATACGCAGTATTTT. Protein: CASSVGTLSRDTQYF.

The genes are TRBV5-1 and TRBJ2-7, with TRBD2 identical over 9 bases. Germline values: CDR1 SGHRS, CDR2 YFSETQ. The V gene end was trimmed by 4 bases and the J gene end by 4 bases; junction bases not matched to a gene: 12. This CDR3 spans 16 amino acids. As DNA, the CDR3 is TGCGCCAGCAGCCCCCGCCCAGCGGGAGGTACTTACGAGCAGTACTTC. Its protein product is CASSPRPAGGTYEQYF.

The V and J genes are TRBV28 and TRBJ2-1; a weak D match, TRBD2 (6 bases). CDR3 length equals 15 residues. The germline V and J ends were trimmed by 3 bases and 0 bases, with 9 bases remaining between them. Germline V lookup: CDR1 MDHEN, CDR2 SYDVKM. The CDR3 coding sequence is TGTGCCAGCAGTTTGGAGACTAGCTCCTACAATGAGCAGTTCTTC. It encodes CASSLETSSYNEQFF.